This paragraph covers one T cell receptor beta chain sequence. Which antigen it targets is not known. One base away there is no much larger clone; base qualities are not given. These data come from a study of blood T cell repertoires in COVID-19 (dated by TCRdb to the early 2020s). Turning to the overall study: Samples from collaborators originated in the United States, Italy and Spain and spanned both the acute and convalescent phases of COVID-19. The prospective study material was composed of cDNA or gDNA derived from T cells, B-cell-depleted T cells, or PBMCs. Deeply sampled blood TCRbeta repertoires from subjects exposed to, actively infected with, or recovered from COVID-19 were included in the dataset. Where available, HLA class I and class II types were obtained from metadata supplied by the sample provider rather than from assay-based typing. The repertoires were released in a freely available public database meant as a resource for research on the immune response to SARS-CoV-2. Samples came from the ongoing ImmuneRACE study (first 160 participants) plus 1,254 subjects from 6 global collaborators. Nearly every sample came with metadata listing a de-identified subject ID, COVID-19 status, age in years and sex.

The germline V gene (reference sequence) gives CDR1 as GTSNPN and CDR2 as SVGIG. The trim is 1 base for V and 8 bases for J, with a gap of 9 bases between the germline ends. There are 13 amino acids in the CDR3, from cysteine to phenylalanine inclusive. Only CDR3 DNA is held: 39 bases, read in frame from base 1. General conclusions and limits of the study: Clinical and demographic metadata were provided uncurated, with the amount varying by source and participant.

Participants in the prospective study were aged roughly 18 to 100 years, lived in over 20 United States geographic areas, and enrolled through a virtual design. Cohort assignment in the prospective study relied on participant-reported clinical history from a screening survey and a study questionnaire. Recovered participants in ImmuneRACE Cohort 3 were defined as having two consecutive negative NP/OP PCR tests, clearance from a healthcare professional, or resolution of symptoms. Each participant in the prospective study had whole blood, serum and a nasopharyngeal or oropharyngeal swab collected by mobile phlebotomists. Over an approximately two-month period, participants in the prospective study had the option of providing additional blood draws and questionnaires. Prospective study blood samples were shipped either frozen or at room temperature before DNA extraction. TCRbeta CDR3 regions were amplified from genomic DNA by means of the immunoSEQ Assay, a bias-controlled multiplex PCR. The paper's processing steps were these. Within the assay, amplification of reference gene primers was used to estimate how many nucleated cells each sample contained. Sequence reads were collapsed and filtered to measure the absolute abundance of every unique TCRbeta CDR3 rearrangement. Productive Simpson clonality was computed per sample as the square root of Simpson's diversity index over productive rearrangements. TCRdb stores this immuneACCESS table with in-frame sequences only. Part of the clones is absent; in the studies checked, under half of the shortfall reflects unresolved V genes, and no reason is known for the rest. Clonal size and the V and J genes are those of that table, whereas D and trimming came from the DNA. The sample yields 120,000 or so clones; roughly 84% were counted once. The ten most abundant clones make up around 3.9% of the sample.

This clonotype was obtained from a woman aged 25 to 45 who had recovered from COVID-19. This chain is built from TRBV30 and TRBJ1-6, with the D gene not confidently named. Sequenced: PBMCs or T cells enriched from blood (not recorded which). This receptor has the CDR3 CAWSARSDSPLHF. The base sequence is TGTGCCTGGAGTGCACGGTCGGATTCACCCCTCCACTTT. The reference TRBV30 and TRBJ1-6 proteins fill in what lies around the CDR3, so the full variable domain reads SQTIHQWPATLVQPVGSPLSLECTVEGTSNPNLYWYRQAAGRGLQLLFYSVGIGQISSEVPQNLSASRPQDRQFILSSKKLLLSDSGFYLCAWSARSDSPLHFGNGTRLTVT.